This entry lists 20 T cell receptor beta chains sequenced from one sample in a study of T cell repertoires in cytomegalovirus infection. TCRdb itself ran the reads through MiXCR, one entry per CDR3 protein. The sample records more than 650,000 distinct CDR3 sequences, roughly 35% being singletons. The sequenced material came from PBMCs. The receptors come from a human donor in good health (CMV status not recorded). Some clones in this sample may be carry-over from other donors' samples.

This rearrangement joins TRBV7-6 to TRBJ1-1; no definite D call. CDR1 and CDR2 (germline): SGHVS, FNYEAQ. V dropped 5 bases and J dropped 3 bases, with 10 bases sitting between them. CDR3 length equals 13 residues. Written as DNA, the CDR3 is TGTGCCAGCAGCGTAGAGCGTGACACTGAAGCTTTCTTT. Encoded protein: CASSVERDTEAFF.

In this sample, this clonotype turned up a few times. CDR3 bases: TGCGCCAGCAGCCAAGAGCCCGGGACGGCTAATTCACCCCTCCACTTT. It encodes CASSQEPGTANSPLHF. This rearrangement joins TRBV4-1 to TRBJ1-6; D perhaps matches TRBD1 (5 bases). Germline V CDR1 and CDR2: MGHRA, YSYEKL. V lost 0 bases and J lost 6, with 12 bases in between. The CDR3 runs 16 residues.

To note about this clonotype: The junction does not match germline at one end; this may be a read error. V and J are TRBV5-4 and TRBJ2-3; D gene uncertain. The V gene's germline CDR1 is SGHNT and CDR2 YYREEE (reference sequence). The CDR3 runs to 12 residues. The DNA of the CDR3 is TGTGCCAGCAGCGATCACTCCAATACGCCGTATTTT. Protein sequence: CASSDHSNTPYF.

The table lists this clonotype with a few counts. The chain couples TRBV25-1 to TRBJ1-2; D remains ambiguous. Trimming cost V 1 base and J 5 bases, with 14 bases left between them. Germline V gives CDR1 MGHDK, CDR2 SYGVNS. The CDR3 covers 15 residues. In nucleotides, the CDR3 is TGTGCCAGCAGTGAATCTGGGCCCGCCTTGTATGGCTACACCTTC. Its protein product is CASSESGPALYGYTF.

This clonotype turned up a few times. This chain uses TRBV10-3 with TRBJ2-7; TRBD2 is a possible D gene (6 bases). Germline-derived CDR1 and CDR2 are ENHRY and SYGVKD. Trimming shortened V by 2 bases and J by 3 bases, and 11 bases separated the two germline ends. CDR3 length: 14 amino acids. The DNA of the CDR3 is TGTGCCATCAGTGAGGGAGGGGCAATCTACGAGCAGTACTTC. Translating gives CAISEGGAIYEQYF.

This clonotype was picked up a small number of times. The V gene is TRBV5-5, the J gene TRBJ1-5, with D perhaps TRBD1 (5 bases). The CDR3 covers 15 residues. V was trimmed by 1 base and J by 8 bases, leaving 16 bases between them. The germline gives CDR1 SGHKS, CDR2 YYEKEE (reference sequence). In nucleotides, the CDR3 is TGTGCCAGCAGCTTGCGGGACCGAGCTCAGGAGCCCCAGCATTTT. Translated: CASSLRDRAQEPQHF.

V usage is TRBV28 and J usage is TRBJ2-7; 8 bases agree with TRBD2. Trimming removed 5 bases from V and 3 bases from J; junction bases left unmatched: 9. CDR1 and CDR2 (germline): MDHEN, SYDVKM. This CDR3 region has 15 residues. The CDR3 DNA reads TGTGCCAGCAGTCTCACGACTAGCGATTACTACGAGCAGTACTTC. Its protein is CASSLTTSDYYEQYF. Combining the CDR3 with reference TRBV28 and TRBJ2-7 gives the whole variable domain DVKVTQSSRYLVKRTGEKVFLECVQDMDHENMFWYRQDPGLGLRLIYFSYDVKMKEKGDIPEGYSVSREKKERFSLILESASTNQTSMYLCASSLTTSDYYEQYFGPGTRLTVT.

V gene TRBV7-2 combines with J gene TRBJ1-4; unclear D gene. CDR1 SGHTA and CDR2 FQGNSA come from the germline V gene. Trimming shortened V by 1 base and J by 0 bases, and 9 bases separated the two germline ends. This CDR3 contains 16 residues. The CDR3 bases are TGTGCCAGCAGCTTAGATTTGCTTGCAACTAATGAAAAACTGTTTTTT. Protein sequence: CASSLDLLATNEKLFF.

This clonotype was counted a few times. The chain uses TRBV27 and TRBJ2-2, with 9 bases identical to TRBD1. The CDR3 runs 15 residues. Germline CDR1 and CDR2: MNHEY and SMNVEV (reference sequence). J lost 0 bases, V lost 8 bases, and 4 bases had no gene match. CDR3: CASGRQGANTGELFF. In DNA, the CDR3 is TGTGCCAGCGGAAGACAGGGGGCGAACACCGGGGAGCTGTTTTTT.

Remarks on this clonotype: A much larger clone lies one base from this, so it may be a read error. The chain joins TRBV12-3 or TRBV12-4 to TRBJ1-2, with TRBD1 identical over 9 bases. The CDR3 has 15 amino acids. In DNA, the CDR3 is TGTGCCAGCAGTCCAGGGGACAGGGCGAACTATGGCTACAACTTC. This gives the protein CASSPGDRANYGYNF.

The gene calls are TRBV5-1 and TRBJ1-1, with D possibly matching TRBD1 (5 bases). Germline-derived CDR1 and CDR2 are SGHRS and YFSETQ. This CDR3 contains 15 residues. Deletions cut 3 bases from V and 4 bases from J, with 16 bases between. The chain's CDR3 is CASSSNRGRRTEAFF. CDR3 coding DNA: TGCGCCAGCAGCTCTAACCGGGGCCGGCGCACTGAAGCTTTCTTT.

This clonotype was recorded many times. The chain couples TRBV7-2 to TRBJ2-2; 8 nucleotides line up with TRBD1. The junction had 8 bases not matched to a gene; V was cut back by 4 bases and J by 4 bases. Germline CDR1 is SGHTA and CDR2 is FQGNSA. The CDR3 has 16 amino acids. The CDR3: CASSSRDRIVTGELFF. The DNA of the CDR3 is TGTGCCAGCAGCTCGAGGGACAGGATTGTCACCGGGGAGCTGTTTTTT.

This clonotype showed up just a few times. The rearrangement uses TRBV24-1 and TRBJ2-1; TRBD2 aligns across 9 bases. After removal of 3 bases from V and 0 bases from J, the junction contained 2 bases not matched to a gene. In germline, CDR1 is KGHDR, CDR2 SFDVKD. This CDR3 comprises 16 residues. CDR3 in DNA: TGTGCCACCAGTGATCCACTAGCGGGCTCCTACAATGAGCAGTTCTTC. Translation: CATSDPLAGSYNEQFF.

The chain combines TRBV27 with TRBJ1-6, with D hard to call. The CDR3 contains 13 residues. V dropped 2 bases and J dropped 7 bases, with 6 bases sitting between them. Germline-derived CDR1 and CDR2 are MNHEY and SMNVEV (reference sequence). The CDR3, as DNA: TGTGCCAGCAGTTTAAAGCTGAATTCACCCCTCCACTTT. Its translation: CASSLKLNSPLHF.

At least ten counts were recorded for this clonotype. The CDR3 spells CASSHPTVIGYTF. CDR3 coding DNA: TGTGCCAGCAGCCACCCTACAGTTATCGGCTACACCTTC. The chain carries TRBV7-2 and TRBJ1-2; D not certain. The CDR3 runs to 13 residues. In germline, CDR1 is SGHTA, CDR2 FQGNSA. V was shortened by 5 bases and J by 8 bases, with 15 bases between the two germline ends.

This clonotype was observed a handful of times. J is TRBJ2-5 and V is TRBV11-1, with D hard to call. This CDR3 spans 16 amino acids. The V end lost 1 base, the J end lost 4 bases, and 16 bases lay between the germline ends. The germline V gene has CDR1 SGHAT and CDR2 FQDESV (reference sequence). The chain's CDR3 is CASSLVLQDGLETQYF. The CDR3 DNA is TGTGCCAGCAGCTTAGTTCTCCAGGACGGGTTAGAGACCCAGTACTTC.

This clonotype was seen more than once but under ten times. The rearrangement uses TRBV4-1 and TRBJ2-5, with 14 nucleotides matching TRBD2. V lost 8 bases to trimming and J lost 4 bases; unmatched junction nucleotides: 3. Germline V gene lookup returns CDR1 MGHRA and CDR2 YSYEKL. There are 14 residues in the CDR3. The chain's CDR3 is CASAGTSGGETQYF. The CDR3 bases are TGCGCCAGCGCTGGGACTAGCGGGGGAGAGACCCAGTACTTC.

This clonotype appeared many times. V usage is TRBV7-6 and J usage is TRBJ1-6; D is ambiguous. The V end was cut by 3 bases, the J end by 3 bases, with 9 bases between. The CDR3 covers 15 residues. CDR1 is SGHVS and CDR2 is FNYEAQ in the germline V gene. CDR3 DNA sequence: TGTGCCAGCAGCTTTGGACGGGTCTATAATTCACCCCTCCACTTT. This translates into CASSFGRVYNSPLHF.

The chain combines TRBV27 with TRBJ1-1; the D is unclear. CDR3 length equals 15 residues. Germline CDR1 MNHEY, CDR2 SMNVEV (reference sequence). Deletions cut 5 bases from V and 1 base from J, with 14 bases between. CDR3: CASSPDFDTNTEAFF. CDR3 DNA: TGTGCCAGCAGTCCCGACTTCGACACGAACACTGAAGCTTTCTTT.

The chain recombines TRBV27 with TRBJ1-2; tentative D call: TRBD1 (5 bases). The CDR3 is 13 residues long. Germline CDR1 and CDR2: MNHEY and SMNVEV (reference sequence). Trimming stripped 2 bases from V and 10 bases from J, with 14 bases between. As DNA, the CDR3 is TGTGCCAGCAGTTTACGGGGGGAGTATTTCTACACCTTC. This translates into CASSLRGEYFYTF.